The rows below give T cell receptor beta chains drawn from one sample of a study of identical twins. TCRdb processed the 5' RACE reads anew with MiXCR; each CDR3 protein has one entry. This table has roughly 770,000 distinct CDR3 sequences, roughly 18% appearing once. These data are also associated with another study on T cells expressing NK-cell markers.

The material sequenced was PBMCs. All receptors derive from a woman under 30 in good health. Both conserved end residues are part of each CDR3. D genes are given only for firm matches. Only some rows state a clone size, as once, few, many or a class for expanded clones.

>TRBJ2-7|.|.|TRBV12-3/TRBV12-4
TGTGCCAGCAGTTTAACAAATTTTTACGAGCAGTACTTC
CASSLTNFYEQYF
>TRBJ2-7|.|few|TRBV6-1
TGTGCCAGCAGTGAAAGGTACCGGGGCCCGAGCTCCTACGAGCAGTACTTC
CASSERYRGPSSYEQYF
>TRBJ2-7|TRBD2|.|TRBV12-3/TRBV12-4
TGTGCCAGCAGTTCCGAGCGGGGGGCTCACGAGCAGTACTTC
CASSSERGAHEQYF
>TRBJ2-1|.|few|TRBV12-3/TRBV12-4
TGTGCCAGCAGTCACCCCCTAGGCGAGCAGTTCTTC
CASSHPLGEQFF
>TRBJ2-1|.|few|TRBV12-3/TRBV12-4
TGTGCCAGCATCAACGGGTTAGGGTTAGGGGATGAGCAGTTCTTC
CASINGLGLGDEQFF
>TRBJ1-1|.|few|TRBV5-5
TGTGCCAGCAGCATCGGGGCAGTGTTTGCGGGGAATACTGAAGCTTTCTTT
CASSIGAVFAGNTEAFF
>TRBJ1-1|.|.|TRBV27
TGTGCCAGCAGTTTACGTGGGGGGGACGCTGAAGCTTTCTTT
CASSLRGGDAEAFF
>TRBJ2-2|.|.|TRBV15
TGTGCCACCACTAACACCGGGGAGCTGTTTTTT
CATTNTGELFF
>TRBJ2-4|.|.|TRBV20-1
TGCAGTGCCCAACAGGCCCTAAACATTCAGTACTTC
CSAQQALNIQYF
>TRBJ2-7|.|few|TRBV7-8
TGTGCCAGCAGCTTCGCTGCTTCCGAGCAGTACTTC
CASSFAASEQYF
>TRBJ2-2|.|.|TRBV20-1
TGCAGTGCTAGTCCGGGGGCCGGGGAGCTGTTTTTT
CSASPGAGELFF
>TRBJ2-1|.|.|TRBV5-6
TGTGCCAGCTTCCTCGTTGGGCTGTTAAATGAGCAGTTCTTC
CASFLVGLLNEQFF
>TRBJ1-2|.|few|TRBV24-1
TGTGCCACCAGTGATCACTTTGTCCAGCCCTATGGCTACACCTTC
CATSDHFVQPYGYTF
>TRBJ2-2|TRBD1|.|TRBV6-2/TRBV6-3
TGTGCCAGCAGGGGACAGGGAACCGGGGAGCTGTTTTTT
CASRGQGTGELFF
>TRBJ2-2|.|few|TRBV5-6
TGTGCCAGCAGCTTGGTGGGGGGCCAAAACACCGGGGAGCTGTTTTTT
CASSLVGGQNTGELFF
>TRBJ2-1|TRBD2|few|TRBV12-3/TRBV12-4
TGTGCCAGCAGTTTAGGGACTAGCGGGGGGGGGCAGTTCTTC
CASSLGTSGGGQFF
>TRBJ2-1|TRBD2|once|TRBV6-2/TRBV6-3
TGTGCCAGCAGTTACCGGCGGGAGGACCGTAATGAGCAGTTCTTC
CASSYRREDRNEQFF
>TRBJ2-5|.|few|TRBV7-7
TGTGCTAGCAGCAAATTACAGGGATCCCAAGAGACCCAGTACTTC
CASSKLQGSQETQYF
>TRBJ2-6|.|.|TRBV20-1
TGCAGTGCCCCGGCAGACTCTGGGGCCAACGTCCTGACTTTC
CSAPADSGANVLTF
>TRBJ2-1|.|.|TRBV5-1
TGCGCCGGCAGCTTGGAAGGCAGCTCCTACAATGAGCAGTTCTTC
CAGSLEGSSYNEQFF
>TRBJ2-3|TRBD2|.|TRBV20-1
TGCACCACGCTAGCGGGGAACACAGATACGCAGTATTTT
CTTLAGNTDTQYF
>TRBJ1-2|.|.|TRBV20-1
TGCAGTGCAGTAGGGGTTGGCTACACCTTC
CSAVGVGYTF
>TRBJ2-5|.|few|TRBV20-1
TGCAGTGCGACGGGTTCACGGCAAGAGACCCAGTACTTC
CSATGSRQETQYF
>TRBJ2-2|.|many|TRBV18
TGTGCCAGCTCATCCGGAGGGGCCACCGGGGAGCTGTTTTTT
CASSSGGATGELFF
>TRBJ2-5|.|.|TRBV12-3/TRBV12-4
TGTGCCAGCAGTCTCCTCCGTGGCGGCCAAGAGACCCAGTACTTC
CASSLLRGGQETQYF
>TRBJ1-5|.|few|TRBV6-5
TGTGCCAGCGGTCACGGGGTTAGTCAGCCCCAGCATTTT
CASGHGVSQPQHF